This is a list of T cell receptor beta chains from one sample in a study of T cell responses to AZD1222 COVID-19 vaccine. Only in-frame clones appear in the TCRdb table, and some are missing; sequencing was by immunoSEQ multiplex PCR. The sample holds 130,000 or so clones, 90% to 95% seen once. Here the sequenced sample was peripheral blood, taken on day 0 of AZD1222 vaccination. The receptors stem from an adult in good health. CDR3s include the opening cysteine and the closing phenylalanine or tryptophan. The D gene is left open where the match is weak. Not every row has a clone size; where given, it reads once, few, many or a size class.

TRBV27,TRBJ1-5,-,-,TGTGCCAGCAGTCCCGGGGGATATCAGCCCCAGCATTTT,CASSPGGYQPQHF
TRBV29-1,TRBJ2-1,TRBD2,few,TGCAGCGTTGAAACCCCGGGACTAGCGGGGGTATTGTTCCGCAATGAGCAGTTCTTC,CSVETPGLAGVLFRNEQFF
TRBV19,TRBJ2-3,TRBD2,-,TGTGCCAGTAGTATAATGGCGGGGGGCACAGATACGCAGTATTTT,CASSIMAGGTDTQYF
TRBV5-4,TRBJ2-2,-,-,TGTGCCAGCAGCGACTGGGAGGGGGCGCGGGTCACCGGGGAGCTGTTTTTT,CASSDWEGARVTGELFF
TRBV5-1,TRBJ2-3,TRBD2,-,TGCGCCAGCAGCCCAGGGAGGGCTAGCACAGATACGCAGTATTTT,CASSPGRASTDTQYF
TRBV10-2,TRBJ2-1,-,-,TGCGCCAGCATTTCCCTCAATGAGCAGTTCTTC,CASISLNEQFF
TRBV19,TRBJ2-1,-,-,TGTGCCACAGCTTCCTACAATGAGCAGTTCTTC,CATASYNEQFF
TRBV2,TRBJ1-5,-,-,TGTGCCAGCAGTGAAGAAGGGGGGCAATATAGCAATCAGCCCCAGCATTTT,CASSEEGGQYSNQPQHF
TRBV6-5,TRBJ1-6,TRBD1,once,TGTGCCAGCAGTATGGACAGGGGGACGCCCCTCCACTTT,CASSMDRGTPLHF
TRBV11-2,TRBJ2-1,TRBD1,-,TGTGCCAGCAGCTTGACAGGGACCTCCTACAATGAGCAGTTCTTC,CASSLTGTSYNEQFF
TRBV10-3,TRBJ2-7,TRBD1,-,TGTGCCATCAGTGGGTCGCGATTGGACAGGGCGGCCTACGAGCAGTACTTC,CAISGSRLDRAAYEQYF
TRBV6-2/TRBV6-3,TRBJ2-1,TRBD1,-,TGTGCCAGCAGTTACGGGACAGATTACAATGAGCAGTTCTTC,CASSYGTDYNEQFF
TRBV10-3,TRBJ2-5,-,-,TGTGCCATCAGCCCAGAATCCCAAGAGACCCAGTACTTC,CAISPESQETQYF
TRBV18,TRBJ2-7,TRBD1,-,TGTGCCAGCTCAGCCACAGGGGGCGAGCAGTACTTC,CASSATGGEQYF
TRBV10-1,TRBJ2-7,TRBD1,few,TGCGCCAGCAGTCACCGGGACAGGGGGGGCCGAGACGAGCAGTACTTC,CASSHRDRGGRDEQYF
TRBV28,TRBJ1-4,-,-,TGTGCCAGCAGTTTATTGGGGGGCCGGTTTGAAAAACTGTTTTTT,CASSLLGGRFEKLFF
TRBV6-2/TRBV6-3,TRBJ1-2,-,-,TGTGCCAGCAGTCGTGGGGGCGCCCGCTATGGCTACACCTTC,CASSRGGARYGYTF
TRBV11-3,TRBJ2-3,TRBD2,-,TGTGCCAGCAGCTCCGGGACTAGCGGGGGGCCCCTCGCGCAGTATTTT,CASSSGTSGGPLAQYF
TRBV15,TRBJ1-4,-,-,TGTGCCACCGCGGCCGCGGTTAATGAAAAACTGTTTTTT,CATAAAVNEKLFF
TRBV24-1,TRBJ2-2,TRBD1,-,TGTGCCACCAGAGGGACAGGGGGCACCGGGGAGCTGTTTTTT,CATRGTGGTGELFF
TRBV6-4,TRBJ1-2,-,-,TGTGCCAGCAGTGAGCAACAGGGAGTCTATGGCTACACCTTC,CASSEQQGVYGYTF
TRBV10-2,TRBJ2-5,-,-,TGCGCCAGCAGTGAAACAGGTTCCAAAGAGACCCAGTACTTC,CASSETGSKETQYF
TRBV7-9,TRBJ1-3,-,-,TGTGCCAGCAGCTTACGCGGGGCTGGAAACACCATATATTTT,CASSLRGAGNTIYF
TRBV27,TRBJ1-6,-,-,TGTGCCAGCAGTTTTATGGGATCCTATAATTCACCCCTCCACTTT,CASSFMGSYNSPLHF
TRBV5-4,TRBJ1-6,-,-,TGTGCCAGCAGCTCCAAGACAGAGAATAATTCACCCCTCCACTTT,CASSSKTENNSPLHF
TRBV7-2,TRBJ1-2,-,-,TGTGCCAGCAGCTTAGTCGCCACGGACTATGGCTACACCTTC,CASSLVATDYGYTF
TRBV18,TRBJ1-6,-,-,TGTGCCAGCTCCCCCCAGGGCAGCCGTTTTTCCCCCCTCCACTTT,CASSPQGSRFSPLHF
TRBV28,TRBJ2-3,-,-,TGTGCCAGCAGTGACGGGGAGGTCACAGATACGCAGTATTTT,CASSDGEVTDTQYF
TRBV11-3,TRBJ2-1,-,-,TGTGCCAGCAGCTTAGGGAACGGAGGGACAAACTACAATGAGCAGTTCTTC,CASSLGNGGTNYNEQFF
TRBV7-8,TRBJ2-7,TRBD2,-,TGTGCCAGCAGCCCCCGGACTAGCGGGGGTCTGGGCGAGCAGTACTTC,CASSPRTSGGLGEQYF
TRBV19,TRBJ1-1,-,-,TGTGCCAGTAGTCGCCTTAGGAACACTGAAGCTTTCTTT,CASSRLRNTEAFF
TRBV19,TRBJ2-4,TRBD2,-,TGTGCCAGTAGTCCCCGGGCGAGTGGACTAGCGGTAGCCAAAAACATTCAGTACTTC,CASSPRASGLAVAKNIQYF
TRBV7-3,TRBJ2-7,-,once,TGTGCCAGCAGCTCCCCGCCGGACGGGACCTACGAGCAGTACTTC,CASSSPPDGTYEQYF
TRBV10-3,TRBJ2-7,TRBD2,-,TGTGCCATCAGTCCCGGGACTAGCGGGGGGGCCGGAGAGCAGTACTTC,CAISPGTSGGAGEQYF
TRBV12-3/TRBV12-4,TRBJ2-1,-,-,TGTGCCAGCAGTTTACGCGATCTTTTGCAGTTCTTC,CASSLRDLLQFF
TRBV5-1,TRBJ1-4,-,-,TGCGCCAGCAGCCGGGGCAATGAAAAACTGTTTTTT,CASSRGNEKLFF
TRBV19,TRBJ1-2,-,-,TGTGCCAGTAGTATAGGGCACCGCGGACTCTATGGCTACACCTTC,CASSIGHRGLYGYTF
TRBV7-9,TRBJ1-4,-,once,TGTGCCAGCAGCTTAAAGGCGACAGGCCTTTCCGATGAAAAACTGTTTTTT,CASSLKATGLSDEKLFF
TRBV3-1/TRBV3-2,TRBJ2-1,TRBD2,once,TGTGCCAGCAGCCAACAAGCGGGGGGCTCCTACAATGAGCAGTTCTTC,CASSQQAGGSYNEQFF
TRBV5-4,TRBJ1-1,TRBD1,once,TGTGCCAGCAGCCCTAACGCCAGGGGGGGGATGAACACTGAAGCTTTCTTT,CASSPNARGGMNTEAFF
TRBV4-1,TRBJ2-7,TRBD1,-,TGCGCCAGCAGCCAACTAGACAGGGAGACCTACGAGCAGTACTTC,CASSQLDRETYEQYF
TRBV27,TRBJ1-2,TRBD1,-,TGTGCCACAGGGACAGCAGCCGACTATGGCTACACCTTC,CATGTAADYGYTF
TRBV5-4,TRBJ1-6,TRBD1,-,TGTGCCACCCGAGGGACAGGGGGAAATTCACCCCTCCACTTT,CATRGTGGNSPLHF
TRBV6-4,TRBJ1-5,-,-,TGTGCCAGCAGTGATTCGCCTGGCGATCAGCCCCAGCATTTT,CASSDSPGDQPQHF
TRBV5-4,TRBJ2-1,TRBD2,-,TGTGCCAGCAGCGTAGACTATGCGGGGGCCTACAATGAGCAGTTCTTC,CASSVDYAGAYNEQFF
TRBV6-2/TRBV6-3,TRBJ1-1,-,-,TGTGCCAGCAGTTCTCACCCGAACACTGAAGCTTTCTTT,CASSSHPNTEAFF
TRBV29-1,TRBJ2-7,TRBD2,-,TGCAGCGTTGTTCGGGGGGATCACGAGCAGTACTTC,CSVVRGDHEQYF
TRBV2,TRBJ2-7,-,-,TGTGCCAGCATGGACAGAATTTACGAGCAGTACTTC,CASMDRIYEQYF
TRBV3-1/TRBV3-2,TRBJ2-5,-,-,TGTGCCAGCAGCCAAGATTTAGTTGCGGAGACCCAGTACTTC,CASSQDLVAETQYF
TRBV27,TRBJ1-1,-,-,TGTGCCAGCAGTTTAAGCGGGGTGGGTGAAGCTTTCTTT,CASSLSGVGEAFF
TRBV10-1,TRBJ1-6,TRBD1,-,TGCGCCAGCAGACTCCGGGACAGGGCGAGCTCACCCCTCCACTTT,CASRLRDRASSPLHF
TRBV6-4,TRBJ1-2,-,-,TGTGCCAGCAGCCGGACAGCCCAGGGCTATGGCTACACCTTC,CASSRTAQGYGYTF
TRBV29-1,TRBJ2-2,-,-,TGCAGCGTTGATGCCGGGATCACCGGGGAGCTGTTTTTT,CSVDAGITGELFF
TRBV15,TRBJ1-5,-,-,TGTGCCACCAGCAGAGGCCGCCAGGGAAATCAGCCCCAGCATTTT,CATSRGRQGNQPQHF
TRBV5-4,TRBJ1-4,TRBD1,-,TGTGCCAGCAGCCGGGACAGGGGCAGGGATGAAAAACTGTTTTTT,CASSRDRGRDEKLFF
TRBV24-1,TRBJ1-2,-,-,TGTGCCACCAGTGACCCAACGGTGGAGGGCTACACCTTC,CATSDPTVEGYTF
TRBV5-1,TRBJ2-3,TRBD2,once,TGCGCCAGCAGCCCCCGGGGGGAGGGCCCAGATACGCAGTATTTT,CASSPRGEGPDTQYF
TRBV7-2,TRBJ2-3,TRBD1,-,TGTGCCAGCAGCTTAGCGAGGACAGGGGGGTCAGATACGCAGTATTTT,CASSLARTGGSDTQYF
TRBV4-2,TRBJ1-3,-,once,TGTGCCAGCAGCCCAGGGACGTATAGCTCTGGAAACACCATATATTTT,CASSPGTYSSGNTIYF